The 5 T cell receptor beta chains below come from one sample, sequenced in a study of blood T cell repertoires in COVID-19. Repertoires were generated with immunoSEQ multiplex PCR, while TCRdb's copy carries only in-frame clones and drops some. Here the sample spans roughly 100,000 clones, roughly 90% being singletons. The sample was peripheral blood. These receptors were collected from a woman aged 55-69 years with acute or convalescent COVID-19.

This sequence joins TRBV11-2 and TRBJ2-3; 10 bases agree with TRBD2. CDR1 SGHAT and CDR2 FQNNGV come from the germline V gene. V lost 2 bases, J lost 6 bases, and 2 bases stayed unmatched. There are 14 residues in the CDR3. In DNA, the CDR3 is TGTGCCAGCAGCTTACAACTAGCGGGGGATACGCAGTATTTT. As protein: CASSLQLAGDTQYF.

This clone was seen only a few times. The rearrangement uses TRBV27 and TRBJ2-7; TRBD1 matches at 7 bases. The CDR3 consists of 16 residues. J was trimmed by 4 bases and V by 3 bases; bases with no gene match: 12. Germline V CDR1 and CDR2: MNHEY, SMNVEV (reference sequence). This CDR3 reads CASSFGQARFGYEQYF. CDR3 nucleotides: TGTGCCAGCAGTTTCGGACAGGCCCGGTTTGGGTACGAGCAGTACTTC.

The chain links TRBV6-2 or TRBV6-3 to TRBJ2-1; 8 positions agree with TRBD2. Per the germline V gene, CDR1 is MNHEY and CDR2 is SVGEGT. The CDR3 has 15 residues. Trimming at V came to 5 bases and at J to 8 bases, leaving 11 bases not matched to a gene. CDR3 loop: CASSTQRELRDEQFF. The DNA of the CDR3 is TGTGCCAGCAGTACCCAGCGGGAGCTTAGAGATGAGCAGTTCTTC.

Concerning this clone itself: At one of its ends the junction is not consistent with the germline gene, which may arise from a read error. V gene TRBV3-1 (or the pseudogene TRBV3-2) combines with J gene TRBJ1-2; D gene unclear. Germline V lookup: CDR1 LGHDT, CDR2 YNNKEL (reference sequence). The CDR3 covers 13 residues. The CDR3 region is CASSRGEGGPVVF. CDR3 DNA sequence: TGTGCCAGCAGCCGAGGAGAAGGAGGGCCAGTAGTCTTC.

CDR3 sequence (DNA): TGTGCCAGTAGTCTAGCGGACAGGAGCAATCAGCCCCAGCATTTT. This translates into CASSLADRSNQPQHF. This rearrangement joins TRBV19 to TRBJ1-5, with TRBD1 identical over 7 bases. V shed 5 bases and J 1 base; nucleotides not matched to a gene: 5. This CDR3 is 15 amino acids long. The germline V gene encodes CDR1 LNHDA and CDR2 SQIVND (reference sequence).